The 10 T cell receptor beta chains below come from one sample, sequenced in a study of cytomegalovirus exposure and HLA in healthy donors. The PCR employed 60 Vbeta primers together with 13 Jbeta primers. The repertoire was sequenced with immunoSEQ multiplex PCR; TCRdb's copy has only in-frame clones and lacks some. The sample includes fewer than 85,000 clones, 78% of them seen just once. The sequenced sample was PBMCs. The receptors were gathered from a man in his late teens or twenties in good health and CMV-seropositive.

This clone was seen a handful of times. This chain joins TRBV2 and TRBJ2-7, with 8 bases that match TRBD2. This CDR3 comprises 12 residues. Unmatched junction bases numbered 1, after V lost 6 bases and J lost 3 bases. CDR1 and CDR2 (germline): SNHLY, FYNNEI. CDR3 in amino acids: CASRAGGYEQYF. The CDR3, as DNA: TGTGCCAGCAGGGCGGGAGGCTACGAGCAGTACTTC.

The chain uses TRBV10-3 and TRBJ1-1, with D perhaps TRBD1 (5 bases). CDR1 and CDR2 (germline): ENHRY, SYGVKD. The CDR3 runs to 14 residues. Trimming removed 1 base at V and 5 bases at J, with 11 bases between. The CDR3, as DNA: TGTGCCATCAGTGAGTACCAGGGTGAGACTGAAGCTTTCTTT. As protein: CAISEYQGETEAFF.

The V gene is TRBV11-3, the J gene TRBJ1-4; 9 positions agree with TRBD1. CDR1 SGHNT and CDR2 YENEEA come from the germline V gene. CDR3 length: 19 amino acids. Trimming took 8 bases from V and 0 from J; bases not matched to a gene: 16. CDR3 bases: TGTGCCAGCGGGAAGGGACAGGGAAGGATGCCGCCAACTAATGAAAAACTGTTTTTT. It yields the protein CASGKGQGRMPPTNEKLFF.

J is TRBJ2-5 and V is TRBV5-1; 8 bases fit TRBD2. With V trimmed by 2 bases and J by 4 bases, 7 bases remained unmatched. Per germline, CDR1 SGHRS and CDR2 YFSETQ. This CDR3 contains 15 residues. The CDR3 reads CASSLESGRLETQYF. CDR3 coding DNA: TGCGCCAGCAGCTTAGAAAGCGGGAGACTAGAGACCCAGTACTTC.

This clone was counted a few times. At one end the junction does not follow the germline gene, possibly because of a read error. The chain links TRBV6-1 to TRBJ1-4, with 8 bases aligning to TRBD1. Per the germline V gene, CDR1 is MNHNS and CDR2 is SASEGT. The CDR3 loop spans 15 amino acids. In nucleotides, the CDR3 is TGTGCCAGCAGAGGACAGGGCCTAGTTAATGAAAAGCTGTTTTTT. This sequence encodes CASRGQGLVNEKLFF.

The chain recombines TRBV28 with TRBJ1-2; the D is unclear. CDR3 length: 13 residues. Germline V CDR1 and CDR2: MDHEN, SYDVKM. Between the trimmed V and J ends, which lost 3 bases and 5 bases, there was a span of 10 bases. In DNA, the CDR3 is TGTGCCAGCAGTTTTACACGTTGGTATGGCTACACCTTC. Protein sequence: CASSFTRWYGYTF.

The rearrangement joins TRBV18 to TRBJ2-3, with 9 bases matching TRBD2. J lost 6 bases, V lost 6 bases, and 13 bases had no gene match. CDR3 length equals 16 residues. Germline V gene data show CDR1 as KGHSH and CDR2 as LQKENI. The CDR3 DNA sequence: TGTGCCAGCTCCCCTCTGGGAGCGGGAGGTACCGATACGCAGTATTTT. The encoded protein is CASSPLGAGGTDTQYF. The full variable domain, rest sourced from reference TRBV18 and TRBJ2-3, is NAGVMQNPRHLVRRRGQEARLRCSPMKGHSHVYWYRQLPEEGLKFMVYLQKENIIDESGMPKERFSAEFPKEGPSILRIQQVVRGDSAAYFCASSPLGAGGTDTQYFGPGTRLTVL.

This chain joins TRBV29-1 and TRBJ2-1; 10 positions agree with TRBD2. Germline V gene sequence: CDR1 SQVTM, CDR2 ANQGSEA. This CDR3 has 19 amino acids. V shed 4 bases and J 0 bases; nucleotides not matched to a gene: 15. CDR3 amino acids: CSVVRGASGSDFSYNEQFF. Written as DNA, the CDR3 is TGCAGCGTTGTCAGGGGGGCTAGCGGGAGCGACTTCTCCTACAATGAGCAGTTCTTC.

The chain recombines TRBV6-6 with TRBJ1-4, with 9 bases identical to TRBD1. In germline, CDR1 is MNHNY, CDR2 SVGAGI (reference sequence). V dropped 8 bases and J dropped 0; count of bases not matched to a gene: 7. The CDR3 spans 16 residues. The CDR3 bases are TGTGCCAGCCAACCGGGACAGGGACCAACTAATGAAAAACTGTTTTTT. It translates to CASQPGQGPTNEKLFF.

The V and J genes are TRBV4-2 and TRBJ2-3, with D tentatively TRBD2 (6 bases). V lost 2 bases to trimming and J lost 9 bases, with 18 bases between them. Germline values: CDR1 LGHNA, CDR2 YNFKEQ. The CDR3 has 15 residues. CDR3 loop: CASSQLMEGLGTQYF. Here the CDR3 DNA reads TGTGCCAGCAGCCAACTAATGGAGGGCCTAGGAACGCAGTATTTT.